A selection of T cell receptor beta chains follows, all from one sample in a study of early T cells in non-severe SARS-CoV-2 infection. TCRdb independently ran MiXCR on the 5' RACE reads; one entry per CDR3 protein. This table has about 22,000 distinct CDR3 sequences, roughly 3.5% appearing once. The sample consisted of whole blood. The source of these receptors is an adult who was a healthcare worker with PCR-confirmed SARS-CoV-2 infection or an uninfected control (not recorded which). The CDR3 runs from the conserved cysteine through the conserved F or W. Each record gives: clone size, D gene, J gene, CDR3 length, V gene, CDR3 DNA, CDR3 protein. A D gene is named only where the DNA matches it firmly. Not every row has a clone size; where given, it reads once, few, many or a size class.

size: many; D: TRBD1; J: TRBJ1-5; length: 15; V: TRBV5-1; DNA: TGCGCCAGCAGCTCGACTGGACAGGAGAATCAGCCCCAGCATTTT; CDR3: CASSSTGQENQPQHF
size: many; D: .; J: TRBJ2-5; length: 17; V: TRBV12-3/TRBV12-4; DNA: TGTGCCAGCAGTTTGAACTTCTCACCGGGACGGGGGGAGACCCAGTACTTC; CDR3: CASSLNFSPGRGETQYF
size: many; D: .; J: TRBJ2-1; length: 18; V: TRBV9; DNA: TGTGCCAGCAGCGTAGTTCCCTTCGACAGGCCTATTTACAATGAGCAGTTCTTC; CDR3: CASSVVPFDRPIYNEQFF
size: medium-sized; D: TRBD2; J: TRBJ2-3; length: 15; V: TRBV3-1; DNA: TGTGCCAGCAGGGAACTAGCGGGGTCCTCTCCTACGCAGTATTTT; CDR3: CASRELAGSSPTQYF
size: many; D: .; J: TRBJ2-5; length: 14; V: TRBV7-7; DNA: TGTGCTAGCAGCCCCTCTGGTTCAACAGAGACCCAGTACTTC; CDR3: CASSPSGSTETQYF
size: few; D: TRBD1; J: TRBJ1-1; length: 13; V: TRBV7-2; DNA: TGTGCCAGCAGCTTAGGGACAGGTACTGAAGCTTTCTTT; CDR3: CASSLGTGTEAFF
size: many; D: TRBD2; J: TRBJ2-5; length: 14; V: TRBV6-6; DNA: TGTGCCAGCAGGACTAGCGGGGGGTGGGAGACCCAGTACTTC; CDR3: CASRTSGGWETQYF
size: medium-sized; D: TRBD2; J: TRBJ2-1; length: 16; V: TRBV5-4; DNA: TGTGCCAGCAGCTTGGGTCTAGCGGGAGCGGACAATGAGCAGTTCTTC; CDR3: CASSLGLAGADNEQFF
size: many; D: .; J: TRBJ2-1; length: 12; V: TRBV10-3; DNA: TGTGCCATCAGTCAGGTCGACAATGAGCAGTTCTTC; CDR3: CAISQVDNEQFF
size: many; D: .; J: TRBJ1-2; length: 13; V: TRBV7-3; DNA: TGTGCCAGCAGCTTTTCTACGATCTATGGCTACACCTTC; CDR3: CASSFSTIYGYTF
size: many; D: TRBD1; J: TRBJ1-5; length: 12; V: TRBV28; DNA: TGTGCCAGCACAGGGGGCAAACAGCCCCAGCATTTT; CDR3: CASTGGKQPQHF
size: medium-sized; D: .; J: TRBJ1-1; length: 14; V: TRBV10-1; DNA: TGCGCCAGCAACAACGAGGGGCTGAACACTGAAGCTTTCTTT; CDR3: CASNNEGLNTEAFF
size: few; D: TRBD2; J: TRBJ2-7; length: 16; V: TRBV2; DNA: TGTGCCAGCAGTGAAACAGAACCGGGGGGACCCTACGAGCAGTACTTC; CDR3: CASSETEPGGPYEQYF
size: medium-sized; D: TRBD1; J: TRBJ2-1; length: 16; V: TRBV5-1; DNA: TGCGCCAGCAGCCCGATGCCCGGGACAGCCTTCAATGAGCAGTTCTTC; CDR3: CASSPMPGTAFNEQFF
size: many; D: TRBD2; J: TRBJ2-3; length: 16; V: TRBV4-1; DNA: TGCGCCAGCAGCCAAGTCTCTAGCGGAGGGGCAGATACGCAGTATTTT; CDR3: CASSQVSSGGADTQYF
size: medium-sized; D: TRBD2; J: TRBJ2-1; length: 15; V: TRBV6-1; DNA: TGTGCCAGCAGTGTAGCGGGACTAGCGGGAGAAGAGCAGTTCTTC; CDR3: CASSVAGLAGEEQFF
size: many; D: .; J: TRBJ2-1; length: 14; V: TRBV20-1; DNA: TGCAGTGCCCTGACTTGGCGGGACTTCAATGAGCAGTTCTTC; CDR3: CSALTWRDFNEQFF
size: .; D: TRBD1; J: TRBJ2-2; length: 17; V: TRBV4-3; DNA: TGCGCCAGCAGCCAAGGGCCCGGACAGGGATCCAACGGGGAGCTGTTTTTT; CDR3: CASSQGPGQGSNGELFF
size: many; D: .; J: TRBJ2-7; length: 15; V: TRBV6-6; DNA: TGTGCCAGCAGCATAGGGCGGCAGGGGACCTCCGAGCAGTACTTC; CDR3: CASSIGRQGTSEQYF
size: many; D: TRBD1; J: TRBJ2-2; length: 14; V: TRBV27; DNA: TGTGCCAGCGCCAGGGGGTTGAACACCGGGGAGCTGTTTTTT; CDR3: CASARGLNTGELFF
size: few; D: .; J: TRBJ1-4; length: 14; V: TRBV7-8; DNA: TGTGCCAGCAGCTTAGATGGGGTCGTCGGAAAACTGTTTTTT; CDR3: CASSLDGVVGKLFF
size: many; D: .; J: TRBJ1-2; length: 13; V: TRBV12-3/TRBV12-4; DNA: TGTGCCAGCAGTTTCGGGGGAGGCTATGGCTACACCTTC; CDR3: CASSFGGGYGYTF
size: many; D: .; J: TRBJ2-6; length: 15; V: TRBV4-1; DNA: TGCGCCAGCAGCAACACAGGAGATGGGGCCAACGTCCTGACTTTC; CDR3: CASSNTGDGANVLTF
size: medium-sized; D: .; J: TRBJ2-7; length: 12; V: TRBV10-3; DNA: TGTGCCATCAGTGACGGGCAATACGAGCAGTACTTC; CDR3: CAISDGQYEQYF
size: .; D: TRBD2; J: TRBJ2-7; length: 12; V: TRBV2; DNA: TGTGCCAGCGACAGCGGGAGCTACGAGCAGTACTTC; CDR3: CASDSGSYEQYF
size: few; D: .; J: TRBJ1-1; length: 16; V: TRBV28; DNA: TGTGCCAGCAGCCTCATCCCGGACAGATCTAACACTGAAGCTTTCTTT; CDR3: CASSLIPDRSNTEAFF
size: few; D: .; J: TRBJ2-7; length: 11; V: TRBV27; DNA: TGTGCCAGCACTTTGGGAGTCGAGCAGTACTTC; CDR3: CASTLGVEQYF
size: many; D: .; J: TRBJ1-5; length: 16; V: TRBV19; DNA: TGTGCCAGTCGAATGGGGGGCCTTACCAGCAATCAGCCCCAGCATTTT; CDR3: CASRMGGLTSNQPQHF
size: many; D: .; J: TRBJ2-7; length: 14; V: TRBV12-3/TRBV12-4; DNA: TGTGCCAGCAGTCTGGGTCTGGGTGCCTACGAGCAGTACTTC; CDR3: CASSLGLGAYEQYF
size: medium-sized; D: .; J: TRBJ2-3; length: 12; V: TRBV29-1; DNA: TGCAGCGTTGCACAGTACACAGATACGCAGTATTTT; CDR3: CSVAQYTDTQYF
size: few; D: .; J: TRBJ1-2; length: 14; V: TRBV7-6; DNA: TGTGCCAGCAGCCCCGGGGGAGGGGCCTATGGCTACACCTTC; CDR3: CASSPGGGAYGYTF
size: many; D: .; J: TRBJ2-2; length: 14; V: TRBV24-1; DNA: TGTGCCACCACCGAAGGGGACCCGCCCGGGGAGCTGTTTTTT; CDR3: CATTEGDPPGELFF
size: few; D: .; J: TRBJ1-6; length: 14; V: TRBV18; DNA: TGTGCCAGCTCACCGGGACAATATAATTCACCCCTCCACTTT; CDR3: CASSPGQYNSPLHF
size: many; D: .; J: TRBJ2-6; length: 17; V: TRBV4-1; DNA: TGCGCCAGCAGCCGGGGGACTCAGGGCTCTGGGGCCAACGTCCTGACTTTC; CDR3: CASSRGTQGSGANVLTF
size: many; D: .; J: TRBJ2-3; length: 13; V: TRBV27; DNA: TGTGCCAGCAGGACCCAACCCACAGATACGCAGTATTTT; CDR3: CASRTQPTDTQYF
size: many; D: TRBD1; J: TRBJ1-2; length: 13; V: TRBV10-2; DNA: TGCGCCACCGATCTGACAGGGGCTGGTAGCTACACCTTC; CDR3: CATDLTGAGSYTF
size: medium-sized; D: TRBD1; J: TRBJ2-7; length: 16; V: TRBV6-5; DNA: TGTGCCAGCAGACCCGCCGGGACAGGGGGCTCCTACGAGCAGTACTTC; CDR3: CASRPAGTGGSYEQYF
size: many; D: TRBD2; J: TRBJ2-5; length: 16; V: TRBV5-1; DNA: TGCGCCAGCAGCTTGACTAGCGGGGGATCTCAAGAGACCCAGTACTTC; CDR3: CASSLTSGGSQETQYF
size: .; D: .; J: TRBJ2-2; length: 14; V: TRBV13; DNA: TGTGCCAGCAGCTTAGATTCGAACACCGGGGAGCTGTTTTTT; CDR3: CASSLDSNTGELFF
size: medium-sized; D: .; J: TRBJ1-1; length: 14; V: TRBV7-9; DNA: TGTGCCAGCAGCTTAAGTACGTTTGGCACTGAAGCTTTCTTT; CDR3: CASSLSTFGTEAFF
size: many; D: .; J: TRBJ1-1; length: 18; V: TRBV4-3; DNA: TGCGCCAGCAGCCAAGATAGAGAAGACCGGCAGGCGAACACTGAAGCTTTCTTT; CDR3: CASSQDREDRQANTEAFF
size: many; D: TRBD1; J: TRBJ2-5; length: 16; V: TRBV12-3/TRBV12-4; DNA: TGTGCCAGCAGTCTCGAGGGACAGGAGGCTCAAGAGACCCAGTACTTC; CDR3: CASSLEGQEAQETQYF
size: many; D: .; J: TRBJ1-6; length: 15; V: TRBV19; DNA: TGTGCCAGTAGGGTATCTGACAGTCATAATTCACCCCTCCACTTT; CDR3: CASRVSDSHNSPLHF
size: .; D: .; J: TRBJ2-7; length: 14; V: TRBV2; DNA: TGTGCCAGCTCCGAAGCACCGGATAGCTACGAGCAGTACTTC; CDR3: CASSEAPDSYEQYF
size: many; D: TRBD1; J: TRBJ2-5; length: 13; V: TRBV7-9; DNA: TGTGCCAGCAGCTCCCGACAGGGGGGGACCCAGTACTTC; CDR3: CASSSRQGGTQYF
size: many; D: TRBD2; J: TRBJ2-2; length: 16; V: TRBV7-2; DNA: TGTGCCAGCAGCTTAGCGCAACTAGCGGTCACCGGGGAGCTGTTTTTT; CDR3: CASSLAQLAVTGELFF
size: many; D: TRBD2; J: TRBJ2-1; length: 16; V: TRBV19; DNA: TGTGCCAGTAGTACAATCCAGCGGGAGGGATACAATGAGCAGTTCTTC; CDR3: CASSTIQREGYNEQFF
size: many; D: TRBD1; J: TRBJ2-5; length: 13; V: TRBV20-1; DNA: TGCAGTGCCCCGCGGACAGGGCTAGAGACCCAGTACTTC; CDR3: CSAPRTGLETQYF
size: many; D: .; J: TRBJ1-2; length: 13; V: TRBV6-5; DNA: TGTGCCAGCAGACCACAGGTAGCTCCTGGCTACACCTTC; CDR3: CASRPQVAPGYTF
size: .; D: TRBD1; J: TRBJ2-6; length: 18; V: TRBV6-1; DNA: TGTGCCAGCAGTGAACCGACAGGGGATATTGCTGGGGCCAACGTCCTGACTTTC; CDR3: CASSEPTGDIAGANVLTF
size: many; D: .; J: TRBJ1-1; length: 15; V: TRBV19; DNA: TGTGCCAGTAGTATAGCCGGGAATATGAACACTGAAGCTTTCTTT; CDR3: CASSIAGNMNTEAFF
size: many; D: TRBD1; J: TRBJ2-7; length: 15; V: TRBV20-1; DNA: TGCAGTGTTAAGGGGACAGGGGGCTTCATGTACGAGCAGTACTTC; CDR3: CSVKGTGGFMYEQYF
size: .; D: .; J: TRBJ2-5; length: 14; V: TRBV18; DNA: TGTGCCAGCTCACCATCCCCGTACCAAGAGACCCAGTACTTC; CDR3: CASSPSPYQETQYF
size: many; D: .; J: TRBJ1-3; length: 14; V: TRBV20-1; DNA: TGCAGTGCTCCGAACATATACTCTGGAAACACCATATATTTT; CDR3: CSAPNIYSGNTIYF
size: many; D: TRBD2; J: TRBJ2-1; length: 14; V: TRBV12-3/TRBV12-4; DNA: TGTGCCAGCAGCCTAGCGGGAGGCCACAATGAGCAGTTCTTC; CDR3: CASSLAGGHNEQFF
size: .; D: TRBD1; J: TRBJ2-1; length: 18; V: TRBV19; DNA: TGTGCCAGTAGTACTCCATTAGGGGGCGGCGGTCTGGGAAATGAGCAGTTCTTC; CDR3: CASSTPLGGGGLGNEQFF
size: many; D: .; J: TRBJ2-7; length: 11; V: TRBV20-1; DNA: TGCAGTGCTAGAATTGCCTACGAGCAGTACTTC; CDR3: CSARIAYEQYF
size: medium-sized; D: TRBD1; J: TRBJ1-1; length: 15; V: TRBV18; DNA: TGTGCCAGCCAAACAAGGGGGACAGATAACACTGAAGCTTTCTTT; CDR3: CASQTRGTDNTEAFF
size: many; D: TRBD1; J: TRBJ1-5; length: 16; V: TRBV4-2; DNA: TGTGCCAGCAGCCAAGATGACAGGGGCAGCAATCAGCCCCAGCATTTT; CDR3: CASSQDDRGSNQPQHF